Shown below are 21 T cell receptor beta chains from a single sample sequenced in a study of shared clonotypes between healthy human individuals (dated by TCRdb to 2020 to 2021). Libraries came from the immunoSEQ multiplex PCR assay. What TCRdb holds here is the immuneACCESS table cut down to in-frame rearrangements. Part of the clones is not present; checked against another copy, under half of the missing clones reflect an unresolved V gene, and the others are unexplained. The sample contains 1,400,000 or so clones, around 98.5% of them found a single time. The ten largest account for 0.3% to 0.45% of the sample. The sample comprised naive CD4+ T cells sorted from blood. The intended sense of this specimen's cell subset or site label: CD45RA+ positively selected. These receptors came from a man younger than 45 in good health.

The chain couples TRBV7-9 to TRBJ2-7; D is unclear. Germline CDR1 and CDR2: SEHNR and FQNEAQ (reference sequence). The CDR3 has 14 amino acids. Between the trimmed V and J ends, which lost 2 bases and 1 base, there was a span of 9 bases. The CDR3 region has the DNA TGTGCCAGCAGCTTAAGAAGTGAGTCCTACGAGCAGTACTTC. Its protein is CASSLRSESYEQYF.

The rearrangement joins TRBV7-9 to TRBJ1-4, with D perhaps matching TRBD1 (5 bases). The CDR3 is 16 amino acids. CDR1 is SEHNR and CDR2 is FQNEAQ in the germline V gene (reference sequence). V gave up 1 base and J gave up 1 base, with 10 bases separating them. In DNA form, the CDR3 reads TGTGCCAGCAGCTTAGTTCAGGGAATAACTAATGAAAAACTGTTTTTT. This codes for CASSLVQGITNEKLFF.

The chain joins TRBV30 to TRBJ2-2; no clear D. The CDR3 is made up of 12 amino acids. CDR1 and CDR2 from the germline V gene are GTSNPN and SVGIG (reference sequence). V lost 4 bases, J lost 6 bases, and 9 bases lay in between. This CDR3 reads CAWTYEPGELFF. The CDR3 coding sequence is TGTGCCTGGACCTACGAGCCCGGGGAGCTGTTTTTT.

The rearrangement links TRBV5-4 to TRBJ1-1, with 10 bases that match TRBD1. The CDR3 is 16 residues long. The germline V gene encodes CDR1 SGHNT and CDR2 YYREEE (reference sequence). V gave up 4 bases and J gave up 1 base; unmatched junction bases: 7. The CDR3 here is CASSPGTGATNTEAFF. In nucleotides, the CDR3 is TGTGCCAGCAGCCCCGGGACAGGGGCCACGAACACTGAAGCTTTCTTT.

The chain has TRBV4-1 and TRBJ2-5, with D unclear. The CDR3 totals 14 residues. Germline V gene lookup returns CDR1 MGHRA and CDR2 YSYEKL. Trimming stripped 0 bases from V and 6 bases from J, with 11 bases between. CDR3 amino acids: CASSQDPVVQTQYF. Written as DNA, the CDR3 is TGCGCCAGCAGCCAAGACCCGGTGGTCCAGACCCAGTACTTC.

The chain has TRBV15 and TRBJ2-2, with 11 bases identical to TRBD2. V gave up 2 bases and J gave up 3 bases; unmatched junction bases: 5. CDR3 length: 17 residues. The V gene's germline CDR1 is LNHNV and CDR2 YYDKDF (reference sequence). The CDR3 nucleotides read TGTGCCACCAGCAGACCCTCTAGCGGGAGGCACACCGGGGAGCTGTTTTTT. It encodes CATSRPSSGRHTGELFF.

V and J are TRBV28 and TRBJ1-5, with 10 bases fitting TRBD1. The CDR3 sequence is 16 residues long. Trimming cost V 3 bases and J 6 bases; bases outside gene matches: 8. Germline V gives CDR1 MDHEN, CDR2 SYDVKM. The CDR3, as DNA: TGTGCCAGCAGTTTCAATCGACAGGGGGCCTTTCAGCCCCAGCATTTT. Translated, it gives CASSFNRQGAFQPQHF.

The chain combines TRBV7-7 with TRBJ2-5, with D perhaps TRBD1 (6 bases). The V gene's germline CDR1 is SSHAT and CDR2 FNYEAQ (reference sequence). V was pared by 4 bases and J by 5 bases, with 17 bases between. The CDR3 spans 15 residues. CDR3 region: CASSSGQSLGETQYF. The CDR3 DNA sequence: TGTGCCAGCAGCTCCGGACAGAGCCTTGGTGAGACCCAGTACTTC.

The chain combines TRBV15 with TRBJ1-4; the D is unclear. The V and J ends lost 2 bases and 3 bases respectively, with 10 bases between them. The CDR3 length is 15 residues. The germline V gene has CDR1 LNHNV and CDR2 YYDKDF (reference sequence). The CDR3 here is CATSRLGLANEKLFF. CDR3 in DNA: TGTGCCACCAGCAGACTGGGGTTGGCTAATGAAAAACTGTTTTTT.

The V gene is TRBV28, the J gene TRBJ2-2; D might be TRBD1 or TRBD2, each matching 5 bases. V lost 7 bases and J lost 3, with 18 bases in between. The CDR3 sequence is 16 residues long. Germline V gene data show CDR1 as MDHEN and CDR2 as SYDVKM. CDR3 DNA sequence: TGTGCCAGCACTCTGTTGAGGGGCAGTTACACCGGGGAGCTGTTTTTT. Its protein is CASTLLRGSYTGELFF.

In nucleotides, the CDR3 is TGCGCCAGCAGCCAAGTTTTCCCCTCCGGGACCCCTGTGCCCCAGCATTTT. This sequence encodes CASSQVFPSGTPVPQHF. The chain recombines TRBV4-1 with TRBJ1-5, with D perhaps TRBD1 (5 bases). V lost 1 base and J 9 bases, leaving 22 bases between the germline ends. Germline loops: CDR1 MGHRA, CDR2 YSYEKL. This CDR3 region has 17 residues.

This rearrangement joins TRBV9 to TRBJ1-1; D is ambiguous. The CDR3 contains 13 residues. The germline CDR1 and CDR2 sequences are SGDLS and YYNGEE. Trimming left V 1 base short and J 3 bases short, with 7 bases between. The CDR3 sequence is CASSVHMDTEAFF. CDR3 nucleotides: TGTGCCAGCAGCGTACACATGGACACTGAAGCTTTCTTT.

The rearrangement links TRBV15 to TRBJ2-1, with 9 positions matching TRBD1. The V gene's germline CDR1 is LNHNV and CDR2 YYDKDF (reference sequence). The CDR3 contains 16 residues. V was clipped by 2 bases and J by 7 bases; unmatched bases: 9. This chain's CDR3 is CATSRRWGQGRNEQFF. CDR3 DNA: TGTGCCACCAGCAGACGGTGGGGACAGGGTAGGAATGAGCAGTTCTTC.

The chain couples TRBV30 to TRBJ1-3; TRBD1 matches at 9 bases. CDR1 GTSNPN and CDR2 SVGIG come from the germline V gene (reference sequence). CDR3 length: 13 residues. Unmatched junction bases numbered 1, after V lost 5 bases and J lost 2 bases. The CDR3 is CAWGTGTGNTIYF. The CDR3 nucleotides are TGTGCCTGGGGGACAGGGACTGGAAACACCATATATTTT.

This rearrangement joins TRBV18 to TRBJ2-3, with TRBD2 matching 10 bases. Unmatched junction bases numbered 11, after V lost 4 bases and J lost 1 base. The V gene's germline CDR1 is KGHSH and CDR2 LQKENI. The CDR3 length is 18 residues. The CDR3 loop is CASSRSSGRRGGTDTQYF. In nucleotides, the CDR3 is TGTGCCAGCTCACGGTCTAGCGGGAGAAGGGGTGGCACAGATACGCAGTATTTT.

The rearrangement uses TRBV6-1 and TRBJ1-5; 7 bases fit TRBD1. Germline V gene sequence: CDR1 MNHNS, CDR2 SASEGT. The CDR3 consists of 15 residues. Trimming cost V 6 bases and J 3 bases; bases outside gene matches: 8. DNA for the CDR3: TGTGCCAGCAGCGTCTCGGACAGGAACAATCAGCCCCAGCATTTT. Translation: CASSVSDRNNQPQHF.

This chain connects TRBV19 to TRBJ1-4, with D hard to call. The CDR3 sequence is 13 residues long. V was pared by 8 bases and J by 6 bases, with 13 bases between. Per the germline V gene, CDR1 is LNHDA and CDR2 is SQIVND (reference sequence). The CDR3 sequence is CASLNPSDEKLFF. The DNA of the CDR3 is TGTGCCAGTCTAAACCCTTCCGATGAAAAACTGTTTTTT.

V and J are TRBV5-4 and TRBJ2-3; 10 bases agree with TRBD2. Germline V gene sequence: CDR1 SGHNT, CDR2 YYREEE (reference sequence). The junction had 12 bases not matched to a gene; V was cut back by 0 bases and J by 8 bases. This CDR3 contains 17 residues. CDR3 DNA sequence: TGTGCCAGCAGCTTGGGTGGGGCTAGCGGGAGTATAAGTACGCAGTATTTT. It is translated as CASSLGGASGSISTQYF. The full variable domain, in which reference TRBV5-4 and TRBJ2-3 provide the parts outside the CDR3, is ETGVTQSPTHLIKTRGQQVTLRCSSQSGHNTVSWYQQALGQGPQFIFQYYREEENGRGNFPPRFSGLQFPNYSSELNVNALELDDSALYLCASSLGGASGSISTQYFGPGTRLTVL.

This clone was observed once. The chain has TRBV19 and TRBJ2-5, with a weak D call TRBD2 (6 bases). From germline, CDR1 is LNHDA and CDR2 SQIVND (reference sequence). The CDR3 consists of 14 residues. V gave up 4 bases and J gave up 4 bases, with 13 bases separating them. The CDR3 nucleotides read TGTGCCAGTAGTACCTTCGGGGGTGGAGAGACCCAGTACTTC. Translating it yields CASSTFGGGETQYF.

In nucleotides, the CDR3 is TGTGCCAGCAACAACCTCAATCAGCCCCAGCATTTT. Encoded protein: CASNNLNQPQHF. The V gene is TRBV9, the J gene TRBJ1-5; D gene unclear. In germline, CDR1 is SGDLS, CDR2 YYNGEE. This CDR3 is 12 amino acids long. Trimming removed 6 bases from V and 3 bases from J, with 7 bases in between.

The V and J genes are TRBV21-1 and TRBJ1-2; TRBD1 is taken as the D call from the table, unchecked against the DNA. TRBV21-1 is deemed a pseudogene. This CDR3 comprises 15 residues. The CDR3 region is CASSKRSAGKSGYTF. The CDR3 DNA reads TGTGCCAGCAGCAAGAGGTCGGCAGGGAAGAGTGGCTACACCTTC.